The 21 T cell receptor beta chains given below trace back to one sample, sequenced in a study of regulatory T cells in long-lasting Graves disease. To make TCR beta libraries, researchers used iRepertoire HTBI primers and Arm-PCR of CDR3 regions. TCRdb reanalysed the multiplex PCR reads using MiXCR and keeps one entry per CDR3 protein. Of about 620,000 distinct CDR3 sequences listed, roughly 16% are singletons. The time point: newly diagnosed GD, antithyroid drugs for less than 3 months. The TCR library was made from RNA extracted from PBMCs. This sample was also put to use in a study of T cells in Graves' hyperthyroidism and ophthalmopathy.

The material was peripheral blood mononuclear cells (PBMCs), obtained at new diagnosis, from a patient treated with antithyroid drugs. The receptors originated from a woman aged 25 to 39 with Graves disease.

This clonotype came up a few times. This sequence joins TRBV12-3 or TRBV12-4 and TRBJ1-3; D ambiguous. The CDR3 runs 14 residues. Trimming left V 5 bases short and J 0 bases short, with 8 bases between. The CDR3 spells CASSRSDSGNTIYF. CDR3 DNA: TGTGCCAGCAGTCGAAGCGACTCTGGAAACACCATATATTTT.

This sequence joins TRBV2 and TRBJ1-1, with 7 bases matching TRBD1. The J segment lost 0 bases and the V segment lost 4 bases, leaving 8 bases of the junction unmatched. The germline CDR1 and CDR2 sequences are SNHLY and FYNNEI. This CDR3 is 16 amino acids long. The CDR3: CASSAEGTALNTEAFF. CDR3 DNA sequence: TGTGCCAGCAGTGCCGAAGGGACAGCACTGAACACTGAAGCTTTCTTT. Filled out from reference TRBV2 and TRBJ1-1, the complete variable domain reads EPEVTQTPSHQVTQMGQEVILRCVPISNHLYFYWYRQILGQKVEFLVSFYNNEISEKSEIFDDQFSVERPDGSNFTLKIRSTKLEDSAMYFCASSAEGTALNTEAFFGQGTRLTVV.

The sample holds many counts of this clonotype. The gene calls are TRBV27 and TRBJ2-3, with D unclear. CDR1 is MNHEY, CDR2 SMNVEV, per germline (reference sequence). V lost 4 bases, J lost 8 bases, and 16 bases lay in between. The CDR3 is made up of 14 amino acids. DNA for the CDR3: TGTGCCAGCAGTTCCCTAGAACACTGGATTACGCAGTATTTT. Protein sequence: CASSSLEHWITQYF.

The chain combines TRBV20-1 with TRBJ1-6; a weak D match, TRBD1 (5 bases). V was cut by 5 bases and J by 6 bases, with 17 bases left in between. Germline assignment: CDR1 DFQATT and CDR2 SNEGSKA (reference sequence). The CDR3 has 15 amino acids. CDR3 loop: CSAGGAGGFNSPLHF. CDR3 in DNA: TGCAGTGCTGGAGGGGCCGGGGGATTTAATTCACCCCTCCACTTT.

In this sample, this clonotype turned up many times. CDR3 amino acids: CASSNTGNSYEQYF. DNA for the CDR3: TGTGCCAGCAGTAACACCGGGAACTCCTACGAGCAGTACTTC. This chain joins TRBV7-6 and TRBJ2-7; weak D call: TRBD2 (5 bases). This CDR3 region has 14 residues. Trimming pared 6 bases from V and 0 bases from J, leaving 12 bases between. Germline-derived CDR1 and CDR2 are SGHVS and FNYEAQ. The full variable domain, completed using reference TRBV7-6 and TRBJ2-7, is GAGVSQSPRYKVTKRGQDVALRCDPISGHVSLYWYRQALGQGPEFLTYFNYEAQQDKSGLPNDRFSAERPEGSISTLTIQRTEQRDSAMYRCASSNTGNSYEQYFGPGTRLTVT.

This clonotype was recorded a few times. The V and J genes are TRBV28 and TRBJ2-1; 9 bases agree with TRBD1. The assigned J gene may be wrong: the sequence end matches TRBJ2-5 better. The CDR3 contains 15 residues. Germline V gene sequence: CDR1 MDHEN, CDR2 SYDVKM. CDR3 coding DNA: TGTGCCAGCAGTTCGAGACAGGGGGGGAGAGAGACCCAGTACTTC. It is translated as CASSSRQGGRETQYF.

Regarding this clonotype: A much larger clone sits a single nucleotide away, making a read error possible. V is TRBV6-9 and J is TRBJ2-3, with TRBD1 matching 8 bases. The CDR3 has 15 amino acids. Per germline, CDR1 MNHGY and CDR2 SVAAGI. The CDR3 DNA sequence: TGCGCCAGCAGTGCGGGACAGGCCATCGCAGATACGCAGTATTTT. Translation: CASSAGQAIADTQYF.

As to this clonotype: Since a much larger clone is just one base distant, this may be a read error. The chain joins TRBV7-8 to TRBJ1-6; 7 bases are a match to TRBD1. V shed 8 bases, J shed 5 bases, and the junction held 9 bases outside the gene matches. The germline CDR1 and CDR2 sequences are SGHVS and FQNEAQ. CDR3 length: 15 residues. The CDR3 region is CASGAQTGNNSPLHF. In DNA, the CDR3 is TGTGCCAGCGGCGCCCAGACAGGGAATAATTCACCCCTCCACTTT. The entire variable domain, with the rest obtained from reference TRBV7-8 and TRBJ1-6, is as follows: GAGVSQSPRYKVAKRGQDVALRCDPISGHVSLFWYQQALGQGPEFLTYFQNEAQLDKSGLPSDRFFAERPEGSVSTLKIQRTQQEDSAVYLCASGAQTGNNSPLHFGNGTRLTVT.

This clonotype was counted between two and nine times. This chain connects TRBV7-3 to TRBJ2-3; 16 bases are a match to TRBD2. The CDR3 consists of 17 residues. V shed 4 bases, J shed 3 bases, and the junction held 4 bases outside the gene matches. The V gene's germline CDR1 is SGHTA and CDR2 FQGTGA. The CDR3 region has the DNA TGTGCCAGCAGCTCCGGGACTAGCGGGAGGGGGACAGATACGCAGTATTTT. Protein sequence: CASSSGTSGRGTDTQYF. Filled out from reference TRBV7-3 and TRBJ2-3, the complete variable domain reads GAGVSQTPSNKVTEKGKYVELRCDPISGHTALYWYRQSLGQGPEFLIYFQGTGAADDSGLPNDRFFAVRPEGSVSTLKIQRTERGDSAVYLCASSSGTSGRGTDTQYFGPGTRLTVL.

This clonotype came up many times. The chain carries TRBV20-1 and TRBJ2-7; D is ambiguous. Trimming took 4 bases from V and 5 from J, leaving 12 bases between them. Germline V gene data show CDR1 as DFQATT and CDR2 as SNEGSKA (reference sequence). The CDR3 runs 12 residues. The CDR3 here is CSAISLLDEQYF. CDR3 bases: TGCAGTGCTATAAGCTTACTGGACGAGCAGTACTTC.

Only a few counts were recorded for this clonotype. The chain is built from TRBV12-3 or TRBV12-4 and TRBJ2-7; a weak D match, TRBD1 (5 bases). This CDR3 has 17 amino acids. Trimming removed 5 bases from V and 4 bases from J, with 24 bases in between. The CDR3 DNA reads as TGTGCCAGCAGTCAAGCCCTAGGGGTGACCGCCCTATACGAGCAGTACTTC. Translation gives CASSQALGVTALYEQYF.

J is TRBJ2-7 and V is TRBV19; TRBD1 matches 7 bases. Germline V lookup: CDR1 LNHDA, CDR2 SQIVND (reference sequence). Germline trimming cut 5 bases from V and 1 base from J; bases unmatched to any gene: 8. This CDR3 is 15 amino acids long. The CDR3 protein is CASSSGAGGSYEQYF. DNA for the CDR3: TGTGCCAGTAGTTCAGGGGCAGGGGGATCCTACGAGCAGTACTTC.

This clonotype has at least ten counts. The V gene is TRBV2, the J gene TRBJ2-1; D tentatively reads TRBD1 or TRBD2 (5 bases each). CDR1 and CDR2 (germline): SNHLY, FYNNEI. V shed 3 bases and J shed 12 bases, with 12 bases lying between them. CDR3 size: 12 residues. The CDR3 region is CASSDGAARQFF. The DNA of the CDR3 is TGTGCCAGCAGTGACGGGGCCGCTAGGCAGTTCTTC.

Written as DNA, the CDR3 is TGCAGCGCCGAGGGCGGGAGCGGCGACAAGCAGTACTTC. This codes for CSAEGGSGDKQYF. This chain joins TRBV29-1 and TRBJ2-7, with 7 bases lining up with TRBD2. The CDR3 totals 13 residues. Germline V lookup: CDR1 SQVTM, CDR2 ANQGSEA. The V segment lost 7 bases and the J segment 8 bases; nucleotides outside the gene matches: 14.

This clonotype came up many times. This chain joins TRBV3-1 and TRBJ1-2, with D unclear. Between the trimmed V and J ends, which lost 4 bases and 7 bases, there was a span of 19 bases. The CDR3 totals 15 residues. Germline assignment: CDR1 LGHDT and CDR2 YNNKEL (reference sequence). CDR3 nucleotide sequence: TGTGCCAGCAGCCCCCGGGCCCGGGAGTTTGGTGGCTACACCTTC. Residues: CASSPRAREFGGYTF.

This clonotype was counted at least ten times. The V call is TRBV6-2 or TRBV6-3, the J call TRBJ2-3, with D perhaps TRBD2 (5 bases). Trimming shortened V by 5 bases and J by 3 bases, and 15 bases separated the two germline ends. Germline V CDR1 and CDR2: MNHEY, SVGEGT. This CDR3 comprises 15 residues. The CDR3 DNA reads TGTGCCAGCAGTCCCGACTCCCGCGGGACAGATACGCAGTATTTT. This gives the protein CASSPDSRGTDTQYF.

This chain joins TRBV2 and TRBJ2-2; D tentatively reads TRBD1 or TRBD2 (6 bases each). CDR1 and CDR2 from the germline V gene are SNHLY and FYNNEI. The CDR3 has 14 amino acids. The V end was cut by 9 bases, the J end by 6 bases, with 17 bases between. The CDR3 nucleotides are TGTGCCAGTAGCCCTACGGGGGCTTCCGGGGAGCTGTTTTTT. Translation: CASSPTGASGELFF.

This clonotype was detected ten times or more. CDR3 protein: CASSPPGSEAFF. The CDR3 region has the DNA TGTGCCAGCAGCCCTCCGGGCTCTGAAGCTTTCTTT. The rearrangement uses TRBV3-1 and TRBJ1-1; unclear D gene. This CDR3 comprises 12 residues. V lost 4 bases and J 6 bases, leaving 9 bases between the germline ends. Germline lookup yields CDR1 LGHDT and CDR2 YNNKEL (reference sequence).

The chain uses TRBV5-1 and TRBJ2-7, with TRBD1 matching over 9 bases. Germline loops: CDR1 SGHRS, CDR2 YFSETQ. The V segment lost 2 bases and the J segment 1 base; nucleotides outside the gene matches: 4. This CDR3 region has 15 residues. The CDR3: CASSFRDRVSYEQYF. The CDR3 DNA follows: TGCGCCAGCAGCTTCCGGGACAGGGTATCCTACGAGCAGTACTTC.

This clonotype was found many times. This chain joins TRBV28 and TRBJ2-1; D is ambiguous. The CDR3 totals 12 residues. With 5 bases removed from V and 5 bases from J, the gap between germline ends came to 7 bases. CDR1 and CDR2 from the germline V gene are MDHEN and SYDVKM. CDR3 in amino acids: CASSRRDNEQFF. The CDR3 DNA is TGTGCCAGCAGTCGGAGAGACAATGAGCAGTTCTTC.

This clonotype was counted many times. V usage is TRBV20-1 and J usage is TRBJ1-1; maybe TRBD1 (6 bases). The germline V gene has CDR1 DFQATT and CDR2 SNEGSKA (reference sequence). The CDR3 is 15 residues long. CDR3 in amino acids: CSHLTTGYGRPEAFF. The CDR3 DNA is TGCAGCCACCTGACTACAGGGTACGGTCGGCCTGAAGCTTTCTTT.